The T cell receptor beta chain under discussion was sequenced for a study of shared clonotypes between healthy human individuals. Study-wide points: Non-shared clonotypes had lower generation probabilities than those shared by all four donors.

About this clone itself: What it binds is unknown.

The CDR3 runs 15 residues. CDR1 SGHTA and CDR2 FQGNSA come from the germline V gene. With 5 bases clipped from V and 4 bases from J, the junction kept 8 bases outside the gene matches. Samples underwent the assay at deep level. Each cell subset's genomic DNA was divided evenly among several immunoSEQ plates. Clones were sequenced by immunoSEQ multiplex PCR, and TCRdb holds only the in-frame ones, with some missing. The table has roughly 2.2 million clones, 80% to 95% seen once. The receptor comes from a man aged 18 to 35 in good health. Some clones in this sample may be carry-over from other donors' samples. The specimen sequenced was naive CD4+ T cells from PBMCs. Noted subset: CD45RA+ positively selected. V usage is TRBV7-2 and J usage is TRBJ2-1; 7 positions match TRBD2. Here the CDR3 reads CASSPTGTNYNEQFF. The CDR3 bases are TGTGCCAGCAGCCCCACCGGGACTAATTACAATGAGCAGTTCTTC.